A selection of T cell receptor beta chains follows, all from one sample in a study of early T cells in non-severe SARS-CoV-2 infection. TCRdb fed the 5' RACE reads into MiXCR, producing one record per CDR3 protein. The top ten hold about a tenth of the sample, which has some 40,000 distinct CDR3 sequences, over 3.5% seen once. The sample consisted of whole blood. These receptors all stem from an adult who was a healthcare worker with PCR-confirmed SARS-CoV-2 infection or an uninfected control (not recorded which). The conserved cysteine and the conserved F or W are not part of the CDR3 here.

v_gene,j_gene,CDR3aa
TRBV12-3/TRBV12-4,TRBJ1-6,ASSLPGDSPLH
TRBV29-1,TRBJ2-5,SVVPAGDGETQY
TRBV28,TRBJ2-7,ASSSDRGDEQY
TRBV4-1,TRBJ2-5,ASSQVAGEETQY
TRBV11-2,TRBJ1-1,ASSGGPRGNTEAF
TRBV19,TRBJ1-5,ASGPLGPQH
TRBV20-1,TRBJ2-1,SAYSGSGVNEQF
TRBV2,TRBJ1-4,ASSRTGKNEKLF
TRBV4-3,TRBJ2-3,ASSQETTGGGYIEDTQY
TRBV24-1,TRBJ2-1,ATSDFGGSNEQF
TRBV29-1,TRBJ2-5,SVSLGRGETQY
TRBV15,TRBJ2-5,ATSVDRGPTTQY
TRBV10-2,TRBJ2-4,ASLAMKRENIQY
TRBV20-1,TRBJ2-2,SALTAGGAGELF
TRBV30,TRBJ2-3,AWRLLTDTQY
TRBV5-6,TRBJ2-2,AGGTGNTGELF
TRBV28,TRBJ2-7,ASSWSGEQY
TRBV28,TRBJ2-5,ASSLLAGDFQETQY
TRBV6-5,TRBJ2-1,ASSLRDIRDEQF
TRBV4-1,TRBJ2-2,ASSQDGVLFTGELF
TRBV6-2/TRBV6-3,TRBJ2-1,ASTLQGTEQF
TRBV3-1,TRBJ1-6,ASSSRGTANSPLH
TRBV24-1,TRBJ2-1,ATSDRTSGSIYEQF
TRBV29-1,TRBJ2-5,SVGQGQETQY
TRBV7-8,TRBJ1-5,ASSLVPVGGDQPQH
TRBV15,TRBJ2-2,ATSRGQGDTGELF
TRBV5-1,TRBJ2-3,ASSLAGQTTDTQY
TRBV12-3/TRBV12-4,TRBJ1-6,ASSPDTRYSPLH
TRBV7-2,TRBJ2-2,ASSPTGTPRGELF
TRBV18,TRBJ2-1,ASSSTSGGSSYNEQF
TRBV4-2,TRBJ2-3,ASSQASAPFATDTQY
TRBV12-3/TRBV12-4,TRBJ2-2,ASSRDRRLPGLVTGELF
TRBV20-1,TRBJ1-2,SARTQGAYDYGYT
TRBV12-3/TRBV12-4,TRBJ1-5,ASSGDRGSNQPQH
TRBV5-5,TRBJ2-7,ASSFSGVGYSYEQY
TRBV12-3/TRBV12-4,TRBJ2-7,ASSFDRGVYEQY
TRBV19,TRBJ1-6,ASSIRQNDSPLH
TRBV5-6,TRBJ1-2,ASSLSRGNYGYT